This T cell receptor beta chain appears in the sequencing data of a study of blood T cells in healthy people across ages. It was with a sample-barcoded 5' primer and a J-beta primer mix that a second PCR of about 6 to 11 cycles was run. Each cDNA molecule was tagged by a template-switch adaptor that had 12 random nucleotides. Any given sample supplied a minimum of 2.5 million CDR3-containing paired-end reads. MiXCR, run by TCRdb on the 5' RACE reads, gives a single entry per CDR3 protein. The sample lists over 1,500,000 distinct CDR3 sequences, roughly two fifths occurring once. Trimming removed 4 bases from V and 7 bases from J; junction bases left unmatched: 7. This CDR3 contains 14 residues. CDR1 is SEHNR and CDR2 is FQNEAQ in the germline V gene (reference sequence). This clonotype was found a few times. Donors were systemically healthy Caucasian individuals from Russia aged roughly 6 to 95 years. Each donor had roughly 10 milliliters of peripheral blood drawn.

The chain is built from TRBV7-9 and TRBJ1-2, with 9 bases fitting TRBD1. Sequenced: blood. This receptor was obtained from a human donor in good health. The CDR3 coding sequence is TGTGCCAGCAGCTCCACCGGGACAGGGCTTGGCTACACCTTC. Translation: CASSSTGTGLGYTF. The full variable domain, rest sourced from reference TRBV7-9 and TRBJ1-2, is DTGVSQNPRHKITKRGQNVTFRCDPISEHNRLYWYRQTLGQGPEFLTYFQNEAQLEKSRLLSDRFSAERPKGSFSTLEIQRTEQGDSAMYLCASSSTGTGLGYTFGSGTRLTVV.